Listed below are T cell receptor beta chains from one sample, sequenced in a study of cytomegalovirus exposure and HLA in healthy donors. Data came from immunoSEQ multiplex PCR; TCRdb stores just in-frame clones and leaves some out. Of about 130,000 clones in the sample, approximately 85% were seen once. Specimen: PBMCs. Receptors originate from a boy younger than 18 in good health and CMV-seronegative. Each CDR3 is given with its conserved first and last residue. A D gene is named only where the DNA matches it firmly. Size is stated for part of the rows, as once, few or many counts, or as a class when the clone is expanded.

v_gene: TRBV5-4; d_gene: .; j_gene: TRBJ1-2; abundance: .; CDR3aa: CASSPPYAERDYGYTF; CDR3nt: TGTGCCAGCAGCCCCCCCTATGCGGAGCGGGACTATGGCTACACCTTC
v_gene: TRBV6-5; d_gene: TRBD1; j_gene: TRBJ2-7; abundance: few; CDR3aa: CASSYGTGFTYEQYF; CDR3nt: TGTGCCAGCAGTTACGGGACAGGGTTTACCTACGAGCAGTACTTC
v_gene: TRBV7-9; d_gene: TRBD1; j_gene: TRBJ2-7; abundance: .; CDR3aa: CASSPGTGGIEQYF; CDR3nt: TGTGCCAGCAGCCCCGGGACAGGGGGGATAGAGCAGTACTTC
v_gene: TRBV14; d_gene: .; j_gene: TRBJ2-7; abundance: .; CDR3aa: CASSQSGRTYEQYF; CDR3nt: TGTGCCAGCAGCCAGTCAGGTAGGACCTACGAGCAGTACTTC
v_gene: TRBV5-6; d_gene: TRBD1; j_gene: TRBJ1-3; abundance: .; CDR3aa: CASSKWDRGTGNTIYF; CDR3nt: TGTGCCAGCAGCAAGTGGGACAGGGGGACTGGAAACACCATATATTTT
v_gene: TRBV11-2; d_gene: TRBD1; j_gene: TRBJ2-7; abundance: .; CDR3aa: CASSANRGINEQYF; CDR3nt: TGTGCCAGCAGCGCAAACAGGGGGATCAACGAGCAGTACTTC
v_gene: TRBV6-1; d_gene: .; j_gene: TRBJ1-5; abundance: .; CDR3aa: CASQVYSNQPQHF; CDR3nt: TGTGCCAGCCAGGTGTATAGCAATCAGCCCCAGCATTTT
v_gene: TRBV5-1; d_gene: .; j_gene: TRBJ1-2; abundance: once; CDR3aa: CASQLGSGSDGYTF; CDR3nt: TGCGCCAGCCAGCTTGGGTCGGGGTCGGATGGCTACACCTTC
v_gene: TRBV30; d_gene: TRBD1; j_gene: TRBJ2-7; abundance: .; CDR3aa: CAWSTGGEDEQYF; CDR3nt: TGTGCCTGGAGTACAGGGGGCGAGGACGAGCAGTACTTC
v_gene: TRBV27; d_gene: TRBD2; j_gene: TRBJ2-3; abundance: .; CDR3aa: CASSLLLAGTDTQYF; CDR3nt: TGTGCCAGCAGTTTATTACTAGCGGGCACAGATACGCAGTATTTT
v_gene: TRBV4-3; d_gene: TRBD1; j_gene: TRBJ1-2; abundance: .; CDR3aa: CASSQTDREGGYTF; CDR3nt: TGCGCCAGCAGCCAGACGGACAGGGAGGGTGGCTACACCTTC
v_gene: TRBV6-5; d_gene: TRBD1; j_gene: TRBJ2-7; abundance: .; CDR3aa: CASSGGQGDEQYF; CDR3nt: TGTGCCAGCAGTGGGGGACAGGGCGACGAGCAGTACTTC
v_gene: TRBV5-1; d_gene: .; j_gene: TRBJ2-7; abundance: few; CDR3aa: CASSSTGTSYEQYF; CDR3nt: TGCGCCAGCAGCTCGACAGGCACCTCCTACGAGCAGTACTTC
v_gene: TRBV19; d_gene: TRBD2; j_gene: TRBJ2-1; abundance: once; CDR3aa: CASNLREAGNEQFF; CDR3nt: TGTGCCAGTAACTTACGGGAGGCCGGTAATGAGCAGTTCTTC
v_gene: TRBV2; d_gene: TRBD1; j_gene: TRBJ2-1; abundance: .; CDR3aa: CASSGGTGGQFF; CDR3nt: TGTGCCAGCAGTGGGGGGACAGGTGGGCAGTTCTTC
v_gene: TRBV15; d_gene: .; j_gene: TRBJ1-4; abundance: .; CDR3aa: CATSRDRGREGDEKLFF; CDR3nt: TGTGCCACCAGCAGAGATCGGGGAAGAGAGGGGGATGAAAAACTGTTTTTT
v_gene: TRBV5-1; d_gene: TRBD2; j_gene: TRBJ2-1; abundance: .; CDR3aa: CASRIAGGSDNEQFF; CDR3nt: TGCGCCAGCAGGATAGCGGGAGGGTCGGACAATGAGCAGTTCTTC
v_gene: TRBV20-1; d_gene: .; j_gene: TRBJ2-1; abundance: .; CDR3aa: CSASWHEQFF; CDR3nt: TGCAGTGCTAGCTGGCATGAGCAGTTCTTC
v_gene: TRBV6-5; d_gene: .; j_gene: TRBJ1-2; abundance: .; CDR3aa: CASSHGGDYTF; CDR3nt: TGTGCCAGCAGTCACGGCGGCGACTACACCTTC
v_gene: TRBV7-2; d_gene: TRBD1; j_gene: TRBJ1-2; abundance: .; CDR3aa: CASTRTGAFSYGYTF; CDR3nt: TGTGCCAGCACCCGGACAGGTGCCTTTAGCTATGGCTACACCTTC
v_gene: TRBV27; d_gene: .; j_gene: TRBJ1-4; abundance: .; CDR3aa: CASSFKGRGGEKLFF; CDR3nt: TGTGCCAGCAGTTTTAAGGGCAGGGGTGGGGAAAAACTGTTTTTT
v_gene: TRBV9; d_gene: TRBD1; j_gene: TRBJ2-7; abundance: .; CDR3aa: CASSLGTASYEQYF; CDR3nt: TGTGCCAGCAGCCTAGGGACAGCCTCCTACGAGCAGTACTTC
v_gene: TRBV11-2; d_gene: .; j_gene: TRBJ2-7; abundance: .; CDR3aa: CASSLGRGNEQYF; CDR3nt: TGTGCCAGCAGCTTAGGTCGGGGGAACGAGCAGTACTTC
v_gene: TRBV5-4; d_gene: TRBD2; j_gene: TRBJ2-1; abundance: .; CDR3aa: CASSLPGTSHNEQFF; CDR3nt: TGTGCCAGCAGCCTCCCCGGGACTAGTCACAATGAGCAGTTCTTC
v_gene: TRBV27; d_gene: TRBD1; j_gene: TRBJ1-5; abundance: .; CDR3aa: CASRDRVANQPQHF; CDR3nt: TGTGCCAGCAGGGACAGGGTAGCAAATCAGCCCCAGCATTTT
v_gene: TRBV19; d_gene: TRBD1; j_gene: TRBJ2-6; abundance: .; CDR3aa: CASRGQTIRNSGANVLTF; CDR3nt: TGTGCCAGTAGGGGACAGACTATCCGAAACTCTGGGGCCAACGTCCTGACTTTC
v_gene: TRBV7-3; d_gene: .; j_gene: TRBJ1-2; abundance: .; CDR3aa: CASSLRGGYPF; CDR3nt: TGTGCCAGCAGCTTAAGAGGTGGCTACCCCTTC
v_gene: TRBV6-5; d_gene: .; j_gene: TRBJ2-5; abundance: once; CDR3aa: CASRRRETQYF; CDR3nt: TGTGCCAGCAGACGCAGAGAGACCCAGTACTTC
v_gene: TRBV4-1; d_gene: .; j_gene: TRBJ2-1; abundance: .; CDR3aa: CASSQDGAEQFF; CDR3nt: TGCGCCAGCAGCCAAGATGGGGCTGAGCAGTTCTTC
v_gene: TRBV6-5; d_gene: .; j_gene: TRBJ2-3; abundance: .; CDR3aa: CASSYTVTDTQYF; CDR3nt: TGTGCCAGCAGTTACACGGTAACAGATACGCAGTATTTT
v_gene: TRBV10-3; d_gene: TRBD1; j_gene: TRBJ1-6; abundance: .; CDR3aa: CAISGTGDSPLHF; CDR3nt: TGTGCCATCAGTGGTACAGGGGATTCACCCCTCCACTTT
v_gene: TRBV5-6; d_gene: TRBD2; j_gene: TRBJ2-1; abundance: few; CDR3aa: CASSLVGLAGVEQFF; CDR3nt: TGTGCCAGCAGCTTGGTAGGACTAGCGGGAGTTGAGCAGTTCTTC
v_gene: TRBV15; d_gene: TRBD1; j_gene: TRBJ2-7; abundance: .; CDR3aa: CATSRGTGVLGEQYF; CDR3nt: TGTGCCACCAGCAGAGGGACAGGGGTTCTGGGTGAGCAGTACTTC
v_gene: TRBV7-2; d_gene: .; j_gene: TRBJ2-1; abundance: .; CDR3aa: CASSLAASLTYNEQFF; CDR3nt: TGTGCCAGCAGCTTAGCGGCTAGCCTAACCTACAATGAGCAGTTCTTC
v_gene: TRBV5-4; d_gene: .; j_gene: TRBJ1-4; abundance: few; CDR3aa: CASSLGTPRDEKLFF; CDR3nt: TGTGCCAGCAGCTTGGGGACTCCCCGGGATGAAAAACTGTTTTTT
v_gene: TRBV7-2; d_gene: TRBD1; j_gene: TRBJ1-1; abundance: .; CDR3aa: CASSGDRNTEAFF; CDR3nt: TGTGCCAGCAGCGGGGACAGGAACACTGAAGCTTTCTTT
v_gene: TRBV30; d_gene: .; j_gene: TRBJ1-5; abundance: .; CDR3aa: CAWSAGGRMQPQHF; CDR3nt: TGTGCCTGGAGTGCTGGAGGGAGAATGCAGCCCCAGCATTTT
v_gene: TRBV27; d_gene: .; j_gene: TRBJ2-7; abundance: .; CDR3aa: CASSEQGAGYEQYF; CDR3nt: TGTGCCAGCAGTGAACAGGGCGCAGGCTACGAGCAGTACTTC
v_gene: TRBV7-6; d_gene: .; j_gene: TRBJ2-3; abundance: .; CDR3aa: CASSLRQNTDTQYF; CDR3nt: TGTGCCAGCAGCTTACGACAGAACACAGATACGCAGTATTTT
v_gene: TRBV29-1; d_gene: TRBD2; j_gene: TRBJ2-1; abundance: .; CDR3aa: CSVVRLAGLDEQFF; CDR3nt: TGCAGCGTTGTGCGGCTAGCGGGACTCGATGAGCAGTTCTTC
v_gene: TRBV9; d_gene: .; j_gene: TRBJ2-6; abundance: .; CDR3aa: CASSASGLANVLTF; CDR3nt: TGTGCCAGCAGCGCCTCAGGGCTGGCCAACGTCCTGACTTTC
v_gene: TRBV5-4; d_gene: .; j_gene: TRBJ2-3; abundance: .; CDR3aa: CASSGARSTDTQYF; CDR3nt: TGTGCCAGCAGCGGGGCTCGGAGCACAGATACGCAGTATTTT
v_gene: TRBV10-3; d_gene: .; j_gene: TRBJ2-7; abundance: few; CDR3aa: CAISDLATSYEQYF; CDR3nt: TGTGCCATCAGTGACCTAGCCACCTCCTACGAGCAGTACTTC
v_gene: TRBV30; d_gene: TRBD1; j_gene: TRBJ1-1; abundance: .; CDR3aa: CAWSSTGGTEAFF; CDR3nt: TGTGCCTGGAGTTCGACAGGGGGCACTGAAGCTTTCTTT
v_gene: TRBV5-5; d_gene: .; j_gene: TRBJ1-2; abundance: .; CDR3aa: CASSLEGLYGYTF; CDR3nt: TGTGCCAGCAGCTTGGAGGGGTTATATGGCTACACCTTC
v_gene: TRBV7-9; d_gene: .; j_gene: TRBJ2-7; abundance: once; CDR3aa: CAIPVGGEQYF; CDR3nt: TGTGCCATCCCTGTGGGAGGCGAGCAGTACTTC
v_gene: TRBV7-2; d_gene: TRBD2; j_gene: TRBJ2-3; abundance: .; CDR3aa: CASSLRLAGGGSDTQYF; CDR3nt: TGTGCCAGCAGCTTAAGACTAGCGGGGGGCGGGTCAGATACGCAGTATTTT
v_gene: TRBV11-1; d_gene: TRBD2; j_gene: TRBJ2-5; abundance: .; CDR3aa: CASSPWETSGLPFQETQYF; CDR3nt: TGTGCCAGCAGTCCCTGGGAGACTAGCGGCCTACCTTTCCAAGAGACCCAGTACTTC
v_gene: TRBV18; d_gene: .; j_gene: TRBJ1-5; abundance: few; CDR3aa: CASSPQQGTAQHF; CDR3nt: TGTGCCAGCTCACCACAACAGGGTACAGCCCAGCATTTT